The TCR beta chain described here comes from a study of T cell repertoires in cytomegalovirus infection. Whole-study context: Public signatures in TCR beta pointed to CMV infection and matching HLA type. General study results and limits: It was HLA-C-restricted CMV-specific TCR beta clonotypes that dominated the response ex vivo.

TCRdb processed the reads anew with MiXCR; each CDR3 protein has one entry. The data hold approximately 290,000 distinct CDR3 sequences, with roughly 25% observed a single time. This clonotype has ten or more counts. The antigen remains unidentified. Sequences were obtained from PBMCs. This TCR came from a human donor in good health (CMV status not recorded). Some clones in this sample may be carry-over from other donors' samples.

CDR3 sequence reads: CASSPFDSGNTIYF. The CDR3 nucleotides read TGTGCCAGCAGCCCCTTCGACTCTGGAAACACCATATATTTT. The chain carries TRBV7-2 and TRBJ1-3; D is undetermined. The CDR3 runs 14 residues. V lost 5 bases, J lost 0 bases, and 8 bases lay in between. CDR1 SGHTA and CDR2 FQGNSA come from the germline V gene. Based on the CDR3 plus reference TRBV7-2 and TRBJ1-3, the full variable domain is GAGVSQSPSNKVTEKGKDVELRCDPISGHTALYWYRQSLGQGLEFLIYFQGNSAPDKSGLPSDRFSAERTGGSVSTLTIQRTQQEDSAVYLCASSPFDSGNTIYFGEGSWLTVV.